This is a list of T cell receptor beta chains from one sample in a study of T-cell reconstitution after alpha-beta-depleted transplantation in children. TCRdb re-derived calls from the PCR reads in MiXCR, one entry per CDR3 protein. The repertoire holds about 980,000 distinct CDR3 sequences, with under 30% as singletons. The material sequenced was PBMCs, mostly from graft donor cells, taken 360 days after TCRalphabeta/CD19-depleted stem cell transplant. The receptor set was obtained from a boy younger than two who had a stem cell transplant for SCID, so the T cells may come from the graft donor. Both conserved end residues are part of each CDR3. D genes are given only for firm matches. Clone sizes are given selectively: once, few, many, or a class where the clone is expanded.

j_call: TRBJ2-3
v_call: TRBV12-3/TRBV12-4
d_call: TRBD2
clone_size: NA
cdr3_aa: CASSFGSGGYSDTQYF
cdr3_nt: TGTGCCAGCAGTTTTGGGAGCGGGGGTTACTCAGATACGCAGTATTTT

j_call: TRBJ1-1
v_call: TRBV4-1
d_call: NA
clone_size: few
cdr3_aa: CASSQGWGFGTEAFF
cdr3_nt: TGCGCCAGCAGCCAAGGGTGGGGGTTCGGCACTGAAGCTTTCTTT

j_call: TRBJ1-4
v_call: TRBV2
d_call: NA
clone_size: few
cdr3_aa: CASLERLRGGEKLFF
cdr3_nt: TGTGCCAGCCTTGAAAGGTTGAGGGGGGGTGAAAAACTGTTTTTT

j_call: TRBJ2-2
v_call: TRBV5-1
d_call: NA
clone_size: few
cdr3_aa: CASSFTRPGELFF
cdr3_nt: TGCGCCAGCAGCTTCACCCGCCCCGGGGAGCTGTTTTTT

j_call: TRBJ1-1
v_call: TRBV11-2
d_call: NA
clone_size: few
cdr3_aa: CASSFMGRVNTEAFF
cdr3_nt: TGTGCCAGCAGCTTTATGGGGAGGGTGAACACTGAAGCTTTCTTT

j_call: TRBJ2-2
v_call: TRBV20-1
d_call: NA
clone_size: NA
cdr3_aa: CSARDRRDLANTGELFF
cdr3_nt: TGCAGTGCTAGAGATCGGCGGGACTTAGCGAACACCGGGGAGCTGTTTTTT

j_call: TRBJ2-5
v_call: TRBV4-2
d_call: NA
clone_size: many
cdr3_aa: CASSQEGLETQYF
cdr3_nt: TGTGCCAGCAGCCAAGAGGGTTTGGAGACCCAGTACTTC

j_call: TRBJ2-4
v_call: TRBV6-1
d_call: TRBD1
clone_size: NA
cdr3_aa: CASSRDRQGGHIQYF
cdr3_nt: TGTGCCAGCAGCCGGGACCGACAGGGCGGTCACATTCAGTACTTC

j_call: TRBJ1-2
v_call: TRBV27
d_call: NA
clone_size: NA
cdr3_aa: CASSQLHERVNGYTF
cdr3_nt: TGTGCCAGCAGCCAGCTTCATGAAAGGGTCAATGGCTACACCTTC

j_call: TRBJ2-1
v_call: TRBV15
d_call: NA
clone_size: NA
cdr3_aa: CATSRASYNEQFF
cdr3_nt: TGTGCCACCAGCAGGGCTTCCTACAATGAGCAGTTCTTC

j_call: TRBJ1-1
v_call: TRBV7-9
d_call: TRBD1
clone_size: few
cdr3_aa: CASSFTGATEAFF
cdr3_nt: TGTGCCAGCAGCTTTACAGGGGCCACTGAAGCTTTCTTT

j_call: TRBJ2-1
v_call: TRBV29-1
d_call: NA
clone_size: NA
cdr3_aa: CSVTPGGNEQFF
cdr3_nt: TGCAGCGTCACGCCAGGGGGGAATGAGCAGTTCTTC

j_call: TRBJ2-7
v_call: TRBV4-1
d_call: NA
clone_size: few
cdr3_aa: CASSQDQGRGYEQYF
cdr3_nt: TGCGCCAGCAGCCAAGATCAGGGGAGGGGGTACGAGCAGTACTTC

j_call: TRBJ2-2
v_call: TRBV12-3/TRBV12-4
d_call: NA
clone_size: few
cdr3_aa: CASSPRQSLNTGELFF
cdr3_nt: TGTGCCAGCAGTCCCCGGCAGTCCCTGAACACCGGGGAGCTGTTTTTT

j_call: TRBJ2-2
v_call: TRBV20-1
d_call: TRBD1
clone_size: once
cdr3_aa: CSARASGGNTGELFF
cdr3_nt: TGCAGTGCTAGAGCGTCAGGGGGGAACACCGGGGAGCTGTTTTTT

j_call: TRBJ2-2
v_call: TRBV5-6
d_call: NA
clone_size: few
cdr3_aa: CASSFTMVNTGELFF
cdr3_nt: TGTGCCAGCAGCTTCACTATGGTGAACACCGGGGAGCTGTTTTTT

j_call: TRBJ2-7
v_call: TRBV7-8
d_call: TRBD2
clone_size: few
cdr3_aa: CASSLAGGRSYEQYF
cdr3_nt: TGTGCCAGCAGCTTAGCGGGGGGGAGGTCCTACGAGCAGTACTTC

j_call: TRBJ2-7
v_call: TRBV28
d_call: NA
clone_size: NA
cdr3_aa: CASSPPPEGVSYEQYF
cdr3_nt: TGTGCCAGCAGTCCGCCCCCGGAAGGGGTATCCTACGAGCAGTACTTC

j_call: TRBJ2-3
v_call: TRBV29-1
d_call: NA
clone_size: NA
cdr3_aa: CSVEVFYTDTQYF
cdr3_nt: TGCAGCGTTGAGGTTTTTTACACAGATACGCAGTATTTT

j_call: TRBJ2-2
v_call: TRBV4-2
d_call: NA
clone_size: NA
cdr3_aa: CASSQEDRTNTGELFF
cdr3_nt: TGTGCCAGCAGCCAAGAGGACAGAACGAACACCGGGGAGCTGTTTTTT

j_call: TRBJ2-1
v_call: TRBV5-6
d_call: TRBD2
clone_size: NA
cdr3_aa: CASSRLAGDPYNEQFF
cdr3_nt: TGTGCCAGCAGTAGACTAGCGGGGGACCCATACAATGAGCAGTTCTTC

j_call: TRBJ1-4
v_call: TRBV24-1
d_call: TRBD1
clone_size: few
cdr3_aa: CATSDPGQGRGKLFF
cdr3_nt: TGTGCCACCAGTGATCCCGGACAGGGGCGCGGAAAACTGTTTTTT

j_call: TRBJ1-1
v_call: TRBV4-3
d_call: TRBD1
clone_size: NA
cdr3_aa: CASSQDRRGGGMNTEAFF
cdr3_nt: TGCGCCAGCAGCCAAGATCGTCGAGGGGGCGGGATGAACACTGAAGCTTTCTTT

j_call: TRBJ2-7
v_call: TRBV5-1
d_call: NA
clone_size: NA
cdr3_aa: CASSLIEESPYEQYF
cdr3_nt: TGCGCCAGCAGCTTGATCGAGGAAAGTCCCTACGAGCAGTACTTC

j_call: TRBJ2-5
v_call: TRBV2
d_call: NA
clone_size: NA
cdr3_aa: CATGQLKETQYF
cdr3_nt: TGTGCCACCGGACAGTTAAAAGAGACCCAGTACTTC

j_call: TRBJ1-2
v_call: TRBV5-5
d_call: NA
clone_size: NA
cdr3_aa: CASSDKDKNYGYTF
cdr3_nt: TGTGCCAGCAGCGATAAGGACAAGAACTATGGCTACACCTTC

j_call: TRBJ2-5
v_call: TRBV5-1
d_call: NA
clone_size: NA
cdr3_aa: CASSLAAALETQYF
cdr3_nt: TGCGCCAGCAGCTTGGCGGCAGCCTTAGAGACCCAGTACTTC

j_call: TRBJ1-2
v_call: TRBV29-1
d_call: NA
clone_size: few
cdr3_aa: CSVEGGTFYGYTF
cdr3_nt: TGCAGCGTTGAAGGAGGGACCTTCTATGGCTACACCTTC

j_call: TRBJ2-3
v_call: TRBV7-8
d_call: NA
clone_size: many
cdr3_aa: CASSLGGWSDTQYF
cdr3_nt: TGTGCCAGCAGCTTAGGGGGCTGGTCGGATACGCAGTATTTT

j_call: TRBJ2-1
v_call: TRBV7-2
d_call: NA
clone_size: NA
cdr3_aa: CASSPRPSYNEQFF
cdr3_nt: TGTGCCAGCAGCCCCCGGCCTTCCTACAATGAGCAGTTCTTC

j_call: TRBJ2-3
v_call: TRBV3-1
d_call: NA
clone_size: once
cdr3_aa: CASSQDTRVSYTDTQYF
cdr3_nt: TGTGCCAGCAGCCAAGATACCCGGGTTTCCTACACAGATACGCAGTATTTT

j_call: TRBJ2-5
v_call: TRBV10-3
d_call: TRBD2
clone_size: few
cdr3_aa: CAISAGAGGDQETQYF
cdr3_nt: TGTGCCATCAGTGCCGGGGCGGGGGGCGACCAAGAGACCCAGTACTTC

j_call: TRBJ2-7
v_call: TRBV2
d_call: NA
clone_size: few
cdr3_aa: CASSIGTDYEQYF
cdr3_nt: TGTGCCAGCAGTATCGGGACCGACTACGAGCAGTACTTC

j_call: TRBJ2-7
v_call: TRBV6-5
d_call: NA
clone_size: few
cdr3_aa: CASSYARGYEQYF
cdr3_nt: TGTGCCAGCAGTTACGCCCGAGGCTACGAGCAGTACTTC

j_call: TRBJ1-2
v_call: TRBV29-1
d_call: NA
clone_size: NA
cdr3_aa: CSVEAYYGYTF
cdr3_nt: TGCAGCGTTGAGGCCTACTATGGCTACACCTTC

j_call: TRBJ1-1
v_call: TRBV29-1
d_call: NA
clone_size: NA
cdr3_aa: CSVGFLNTEAFF
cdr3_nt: TGCAGCGTCGGGTTCCTAAACACTGAAGCTTTCTTT

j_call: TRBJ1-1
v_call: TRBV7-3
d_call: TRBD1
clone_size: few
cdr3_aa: CASSFNRGSAFF
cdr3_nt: TGTGCCAGCAGCTTTAACAGGGGGTCCGCTTTCTTT

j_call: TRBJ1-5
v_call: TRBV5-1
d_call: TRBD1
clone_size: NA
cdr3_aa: CASSFSGGVNQPQHF
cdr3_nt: TGCGCCAGCAGCTTTTCAGGGGGCGTCAATCAGCCCCAGCATTTT

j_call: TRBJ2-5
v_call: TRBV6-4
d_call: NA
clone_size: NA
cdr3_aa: CASSMTSVETQYF
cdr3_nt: TGTGCCAGCAGTATGACATCGGTGGAGACCCAGTACTTC

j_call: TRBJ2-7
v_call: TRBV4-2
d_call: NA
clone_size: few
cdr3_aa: CASSQDLWPGSYEQYF
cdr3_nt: TGTGCCAGCAGCCAAGATCTATGGCCCGGGTCCTACGAGCAGTACTTC

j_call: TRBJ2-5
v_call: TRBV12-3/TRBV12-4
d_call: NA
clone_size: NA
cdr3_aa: CASSLSALPTTFGDQYF
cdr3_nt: TGTGCCAGCAGTTTATCAGCGCTACCAACCACTTTCGGGGACCAGTACTTC

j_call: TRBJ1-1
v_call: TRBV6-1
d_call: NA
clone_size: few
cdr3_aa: CASSVGSTEAFF
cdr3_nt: TGTGCCAGCAGTGTCGGGAGCACTGAAGCTTTCTTT

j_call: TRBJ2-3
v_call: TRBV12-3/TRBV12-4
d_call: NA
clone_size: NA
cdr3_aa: CASSLQADADTQYF
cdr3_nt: TGTGCCAGCAGTTTACAGGCCGACGCAGATACGCAGTATTTT

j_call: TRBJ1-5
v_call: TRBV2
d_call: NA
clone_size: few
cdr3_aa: CASQQGVGNQPQHF
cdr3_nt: TGTGCCAGCCAACAGGGAGTTGGCAATCAGCCCCAGCATTTT

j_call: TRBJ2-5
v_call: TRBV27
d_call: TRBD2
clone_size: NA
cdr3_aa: CASSLFRGGAGETQYF
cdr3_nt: TGTGCCAGCAGTTTATTTCGCGGGGGGGCCGGAGAGACCCAGTACTTC

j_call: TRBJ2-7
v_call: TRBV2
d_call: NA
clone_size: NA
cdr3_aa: CASSEVGPAYEQYF
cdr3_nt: TGTGCCAGCAGTGAGGTGGGCCCGGCCTACGAGCAGTACTTC

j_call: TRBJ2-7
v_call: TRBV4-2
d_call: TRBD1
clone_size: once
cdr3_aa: CASSRGQGDRNLYEQYF
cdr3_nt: TGTGCCAGCAGCCGGGGACAGGGGGACAGAAACCTCTACGAGCAGTACTTC

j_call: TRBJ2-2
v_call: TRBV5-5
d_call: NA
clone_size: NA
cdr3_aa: CASRSGLLYTGELFF
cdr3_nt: TGTGCCAGCAGGTCGGGACTCTTGTACACCGGGGAGCTGTTTTTT

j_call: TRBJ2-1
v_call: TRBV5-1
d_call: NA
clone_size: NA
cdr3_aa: CASSRTYLRGANEQFF
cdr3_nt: TGCGCCAGCAGCCGTACATACCTCCGGGGGGCGAATGAGCAGTTCTTC

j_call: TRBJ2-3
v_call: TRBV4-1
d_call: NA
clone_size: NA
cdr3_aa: CASSQGTRDTQYF
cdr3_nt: TGCGCCAGCAGCCAAGGTACGCGTGATACGCAGTATTTT

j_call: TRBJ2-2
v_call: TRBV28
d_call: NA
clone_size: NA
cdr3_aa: CASSRDTPDTGELFF
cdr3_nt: TGTGCCAGCAGTCGGGACACCCCGGACACCGGGGAGCTGTTTTTT

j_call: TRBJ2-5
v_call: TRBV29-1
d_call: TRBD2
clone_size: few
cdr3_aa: CSVRTSGGMTQYF
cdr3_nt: TGCAGCGTCCGGACTAGCGGGGGTATGACCCAGTACTTC

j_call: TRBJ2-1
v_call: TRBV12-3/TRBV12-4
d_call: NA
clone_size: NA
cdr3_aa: CASSSEGNEQFF
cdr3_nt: TGTGCCAGCAGTTCGGAGGGTAATGAGCAGTTCTTC